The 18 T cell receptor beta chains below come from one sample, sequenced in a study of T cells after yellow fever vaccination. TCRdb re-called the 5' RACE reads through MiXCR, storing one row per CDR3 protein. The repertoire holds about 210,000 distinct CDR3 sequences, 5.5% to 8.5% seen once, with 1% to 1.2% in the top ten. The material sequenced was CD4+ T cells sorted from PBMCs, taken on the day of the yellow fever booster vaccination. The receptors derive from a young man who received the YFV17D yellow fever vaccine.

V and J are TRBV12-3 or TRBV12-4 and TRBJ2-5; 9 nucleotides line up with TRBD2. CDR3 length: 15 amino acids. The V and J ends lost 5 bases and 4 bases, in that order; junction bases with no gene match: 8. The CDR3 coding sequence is TGTGCCAGCAGTGCGCGGGAGGGCTGGACAGAGACCCAGTACTTC. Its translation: CASSAREGWTETQYF.

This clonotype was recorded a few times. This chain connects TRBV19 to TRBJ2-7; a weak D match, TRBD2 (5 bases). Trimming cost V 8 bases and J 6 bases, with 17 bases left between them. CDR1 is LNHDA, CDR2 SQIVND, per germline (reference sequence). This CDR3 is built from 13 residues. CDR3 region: CASRSYEGGEQYF. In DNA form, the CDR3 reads TGTGCCAGTCGCTCCTACGAGGGTGGCGAGCAGTACTTC.

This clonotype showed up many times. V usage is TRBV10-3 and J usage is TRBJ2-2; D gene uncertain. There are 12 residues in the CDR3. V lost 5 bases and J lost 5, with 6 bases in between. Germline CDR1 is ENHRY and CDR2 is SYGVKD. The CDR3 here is CAISFSTGELFF. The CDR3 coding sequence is TGTGCCATCAGTTTTTCGACCGGGGAGCTGTTTTTT.

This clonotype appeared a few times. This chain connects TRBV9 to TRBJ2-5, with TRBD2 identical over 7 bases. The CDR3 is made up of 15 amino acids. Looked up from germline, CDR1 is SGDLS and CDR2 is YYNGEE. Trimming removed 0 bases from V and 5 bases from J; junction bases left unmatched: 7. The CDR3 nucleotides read TGTGCCAGCAGCGTAGTGGCGGGAGTTGGTGAGACCCAGTACTTC. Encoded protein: CASSVVAGVGETQYF.

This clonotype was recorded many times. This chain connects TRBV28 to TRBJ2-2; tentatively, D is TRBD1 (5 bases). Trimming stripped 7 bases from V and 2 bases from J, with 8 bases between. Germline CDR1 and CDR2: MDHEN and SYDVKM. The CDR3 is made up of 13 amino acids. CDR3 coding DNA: TGTGCCAGCAATAGGGGAAACACCGGGGAGCTGTTTTTT. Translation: CASNRGNTGELFF.

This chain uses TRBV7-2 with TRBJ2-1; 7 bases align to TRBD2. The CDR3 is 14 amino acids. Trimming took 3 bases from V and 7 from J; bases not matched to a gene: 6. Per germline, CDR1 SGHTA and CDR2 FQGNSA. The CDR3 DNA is TGTGCCAGCAGCTTTGGGACTACTCGGAATGAGCAGTTCTTC. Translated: CASSFGTTRNEQFF.

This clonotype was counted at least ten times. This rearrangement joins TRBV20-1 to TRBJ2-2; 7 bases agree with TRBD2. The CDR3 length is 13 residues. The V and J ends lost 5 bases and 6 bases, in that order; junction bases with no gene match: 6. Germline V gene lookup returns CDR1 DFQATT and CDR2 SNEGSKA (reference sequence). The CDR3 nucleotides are TGCAGTGCTCGCCGGACTAGTTCCGGGGAGCTGTTTTTT. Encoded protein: CSARRTSSGELFF.

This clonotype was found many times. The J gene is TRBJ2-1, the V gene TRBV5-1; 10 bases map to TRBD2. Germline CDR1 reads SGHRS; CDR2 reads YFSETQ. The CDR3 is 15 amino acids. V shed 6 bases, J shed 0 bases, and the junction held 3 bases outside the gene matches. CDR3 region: CASMASGSSYNEQFF. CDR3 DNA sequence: TGCGCCAGCATGGCTAGCGGGAGCTCCTACAATGAGCAGTTCTTC.

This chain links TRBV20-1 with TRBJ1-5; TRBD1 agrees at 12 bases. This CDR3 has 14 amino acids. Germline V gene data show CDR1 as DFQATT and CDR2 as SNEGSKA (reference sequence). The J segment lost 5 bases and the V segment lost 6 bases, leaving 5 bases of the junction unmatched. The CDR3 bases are TGCAGTGCCTGGGACAGGGGGCTCGATCAGCCCCAGCATTTT. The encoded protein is CSAWDRGLDQPQHF.

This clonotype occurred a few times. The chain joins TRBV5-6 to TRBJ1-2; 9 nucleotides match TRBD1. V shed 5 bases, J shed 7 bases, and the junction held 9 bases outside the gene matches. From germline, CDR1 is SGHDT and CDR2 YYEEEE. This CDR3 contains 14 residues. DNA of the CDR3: TGTGCCAGCAGGAGAAACAGGGGGCACCGTGGCTACACCTTC. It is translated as CASRRNRGHRGYTF.

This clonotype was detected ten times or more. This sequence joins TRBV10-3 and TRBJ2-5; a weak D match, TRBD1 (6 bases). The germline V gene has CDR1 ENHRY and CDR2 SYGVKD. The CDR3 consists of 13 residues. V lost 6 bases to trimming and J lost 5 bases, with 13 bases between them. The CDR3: CAIRAGASETQYF. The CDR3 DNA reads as TGTGCCATCAGGGCAGGGGCATCGGAGACCCAGTACTTC.

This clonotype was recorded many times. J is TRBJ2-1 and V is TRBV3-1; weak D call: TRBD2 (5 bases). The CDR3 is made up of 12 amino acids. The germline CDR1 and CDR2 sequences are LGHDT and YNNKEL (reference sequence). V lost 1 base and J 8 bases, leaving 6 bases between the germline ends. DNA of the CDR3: TGTGCCAGCAGCCAAGTGGAGGATGAGCAGTTCTTC. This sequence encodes CASSQVEDEQFF.

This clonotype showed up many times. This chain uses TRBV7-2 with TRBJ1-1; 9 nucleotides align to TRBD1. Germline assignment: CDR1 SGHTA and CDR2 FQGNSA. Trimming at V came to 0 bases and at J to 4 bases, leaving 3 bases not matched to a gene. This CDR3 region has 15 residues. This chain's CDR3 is CASSLARTGVTEAFF. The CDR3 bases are TGTGCCAGCAGCTTAGCAAGGACAGGGGTCACTGAAGCTTTCTTT.

The CDR3 DNA reads as TGCGCCAGCAGCCCCACTGGGGCGGATGCCTACGAGCAGTACTTC. Translated: CASSPTGADAYEQYF. The chain joins TRBV5-1 to TRBJ2-7; D perhaps matches TRBD1 (5 bases). The V end was cut by 4 bases, the J end by 2 bases, with 16 bases between. Germline V gene lookup returns CDR1 SGHRS and CDR2 YFSETQ. The CDR3 has 15 residues.

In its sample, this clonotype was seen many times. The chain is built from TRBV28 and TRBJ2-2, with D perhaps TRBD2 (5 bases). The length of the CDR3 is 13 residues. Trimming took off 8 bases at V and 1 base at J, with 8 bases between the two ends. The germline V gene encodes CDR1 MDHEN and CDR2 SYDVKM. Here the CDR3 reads CASYSGNTGELFF. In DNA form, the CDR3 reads TGTGCCAGCTACAGCGGGAACACCGGGGAGCTGTTTTTT. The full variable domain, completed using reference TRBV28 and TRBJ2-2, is DVKVTQSSRYLVKRTGEKVFLECVQDMDHENMFWYRQDPGLGLRLIYFSYDVKMKEKGDIPEGYSVSREKKERFSLILESASTNQTSMYLCASYSGNTGELFFGEGSRLTVL.

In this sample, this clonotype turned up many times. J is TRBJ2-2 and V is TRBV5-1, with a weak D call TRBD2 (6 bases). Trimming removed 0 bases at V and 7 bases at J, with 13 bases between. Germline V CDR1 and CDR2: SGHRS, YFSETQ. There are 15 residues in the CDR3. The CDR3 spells CASSLEAVGSGELFF. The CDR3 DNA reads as TGCGCCAGCAGCTTGGAGGCAGTCGGGAGCGGGGAGCTGTTTTTT.

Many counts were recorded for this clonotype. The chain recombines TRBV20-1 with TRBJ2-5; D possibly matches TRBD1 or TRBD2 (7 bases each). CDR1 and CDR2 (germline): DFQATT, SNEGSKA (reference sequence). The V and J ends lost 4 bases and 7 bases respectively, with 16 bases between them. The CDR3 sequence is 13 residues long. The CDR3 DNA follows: TGCAGTGCTAAAGTACAGGGGAGGGGGACCCAGTACTTC. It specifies CSAKVQGRGTQYF.

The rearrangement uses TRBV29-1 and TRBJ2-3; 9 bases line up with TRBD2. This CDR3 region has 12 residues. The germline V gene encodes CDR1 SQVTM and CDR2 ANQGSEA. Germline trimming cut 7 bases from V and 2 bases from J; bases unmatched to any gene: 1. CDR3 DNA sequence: TGCAGCGGACTAGCGGACACAGATACGCAGTATTTT. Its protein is CSGLADTDTQYF.